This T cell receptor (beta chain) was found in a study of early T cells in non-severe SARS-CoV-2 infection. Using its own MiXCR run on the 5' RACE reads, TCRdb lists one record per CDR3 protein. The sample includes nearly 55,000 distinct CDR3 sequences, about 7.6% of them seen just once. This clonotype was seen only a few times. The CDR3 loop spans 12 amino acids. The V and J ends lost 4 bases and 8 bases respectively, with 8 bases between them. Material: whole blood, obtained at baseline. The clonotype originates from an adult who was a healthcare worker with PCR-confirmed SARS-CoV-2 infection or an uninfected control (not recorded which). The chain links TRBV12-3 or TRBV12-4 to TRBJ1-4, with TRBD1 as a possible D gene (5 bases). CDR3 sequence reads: CASSYWGEKLFF. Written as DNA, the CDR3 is TGTGCCAGCAGTTATTGGGGCGAAAAACTGTTTTTT.